The 25 T cell receptor beta chains below all came from one sample that was sequenced in a study of cytomegalovirus exposure and HLA in healthy donors. Use of 60 Vbeta and 13 Jbeta primers characterized the PCR. Method: immunoSEQ multiplex PCR; TCRdb's copy keeps in-frame clones and lacks some. The sample table sets out about 30,000 clones. Sequenced material: PBMCs. The source of these receptors is a female donor in good health and CMV-seronegative.

The chain recombines TRBV5-1 with TRBJ2-5, with D possibly matching TRBD2 (6 bases). This CDR3 is 13 amino acids long. Trimming took 3 bases from V and 4 from J, leaving 10 bases between them. The germline gives CDR1 SGHRS, CDR2 YFSETQ. DNA of the CDR3: TGCGCCAGCAGCTCACGGAGGGCAGAGACCCAGTACTTC. Protein sequence: CASSSRRAETQYF.

The chain carries TRBV29-1 and TRBJ2-7, with a tentative D call TRBD2 (5 bases). Trimming shortened V by 7 bases and J by 3 bases, and 7 bases separated the two germline ends. Germline CDR1 reads SQVTM; CDR2 reads ANQGSEA. This CDR3 spans 10 amino acids. For the CDR3, the DNA is TGCAGCGCCCGGGACTACGAGCAGTACTTC. Encoded protein: CSARDYEQYF.

This chain links TRBV7-3 with TRBJ2-2; 7 bases fit TRBD2. Germline V CDR1 and CDR2: SGHTA, FQGTGA. The CDR3 extends over 15 amino acids. J was trimmed by 6 bases and V by 5 bases; bases with no gene match: 9. CDR3 sequence (DNA): TGTGCCAGCAGCCCCACTAGCGTTCCACCCGGGGAGCTGTTTTTT. The encoded protein is CASSPTSVPPGELFF.

The rearrangement links TRBV7-2 to TRBJ2-1, with 7 bases lining up with TRBD2. Germline trimming cut 6 bases from V and 4 bases from J; bases unmatched to any gene: 6. The CDR3 length is 14 residues. Germline CDR1 and CDR2: SGHTA and FQGNSA. This chain's CDR3 is CASRTGGQYNEQFF. As DNA, the CDR3 is TGTGCCAGCAGAACGGGGGGTCAATACAATGAGCAGTTCTTC.

The chain joins TRBV18 to TRBJ1-1; TRBD1 matches at 7 bases. CDR1 is KGHSH, CDR2 LQKENI, per germline. The V gene end was trimmed by 5 bases and the J gene end by 5 bases; junction bases not matched to a gene: 8. The CDR3 totals 14 residues. The CDR3 DNA reads TGTGCCAGCTCATTTGACAGGGTGGGTACTGAAGCTTTCTTT. The encoded protein is CASSFDRVGTEAFF.

The chain links TRBV10-3 to TRBJ2-7; a weak D match, TRBD1 (5 bases). The CDR3 has 12 amino acids. Germline values: CDR1 ENHRY, CDR2 SYGVKD. Trimming took off 1 base at V and 6 bases at J, with 7 bases between the two ends. CDR3 loop: CAISEFGAEQYF. CDR3 in DNA: TGTGCCATCAGTGAGTTTGGGGCCGAGCAGTACTTC.

V gene TRBV4-2 combines with J gene TRBJ2-1; 7 bases fit TRBD2. Germline CDR1 and CDR2: LGHNA and YNFKEQ. The CDR3 has 17 amino acids. J gave up 5 bases and V 3 bases, and 13 bases lay outside the gene matches. Written as DNA, the CDR3 is TGTGCCAGCAGCCATCCTGGGGGGGAGCCGATAAACAATGAGCAGTTCTTC. Its translation: CASSHPGGEPINNEQFF.

DNA for the CDR3: TGTGCCAGCAACCCGAAAGAACAGGGGAGTCTTAGGAACACTGAAGCTTTCTTT. Residues: CASNPKEQGSLRNTEAFF. J is TRBJ1-1 and V is TRBV7-9, with 7 nucleotides matching TRBD1. This CDR3 region has 18 residues. The ends lost 7 bases at V and 1 base at J; junction bases unmatched: 18. Looked up from germline, CDR1 is SEHNR and CDR2 is FQNEAQ (reference sequence). Using reference TRBV7-9 and TRBJ1-1 for the parts outside the CDR3, the full variable domain is DTGVSQNPRHKITKRGQNVTFRCDPISEHNRLYWYRQTLGQGPEFLTYFQNEAQLEKSRLLSDRFSAERPKGSFSTLEIQRTEQGDSAMYLCASNPKEQGSLRNTEAFFGQGTRLTVV.

The chain links TRBV20-1 to TRBJ1-1; a possible D gene is TRBD1 (6 bases). The CDR3 contains 11 residues. Germline-derived CDR1 and CDR2 are DFQATT and SNEGSKA (reference sequence). The germline V and J ends were trimmed by 4 bases and 3 bases, with 6 bases remaining between them. CDR3 sequence (DNA): TGCAGTGCTACAGGGGACACTGAAGCTTTCTTT. This codes for CSATGDTEAFF.

The chain joins TRBV5-6 to TRBJ2-2; 10 nucleotides align to TRBD2. The CDR3 length is 14 residues. Losses at the gene ends were 9 bases for V and 5 bases for J; bases not matched to a gene: 7. Per the germline V gene, CDR1 is SGHDT and CDR2 is YYEEEE. The CDR3 DNA follows: TGTGCCACTCGAGCGGGGGGGCAGACCGGGGAGCTGTTTTTT. Residues: CATRAGGQTGELFF.

The chain couples TRBV27 to TRBJ1-1; the match to TRBD1 covers 9 bases. J was trimmed by 0 bases and V by 5 bases; bases with no gene match: 4. The germline CDR1 and CDR2 sequences are MNHEY and SMNVEV (reference sequence). The CDR3 is made up of 15 amino acids. Here the CDR3 reads CASSRDRVLNTEAFF. As DNA, the CDR3 is TGTGCCAGCAGTCGGGACAGGGTTTTGAACACTGAAGCTTTCTTT.

With regard to this clone: A junction end diverges from the germline sequence, so it may reflect a read error. The V call is TRBV6-5, the J call TRBJ1-2, with a tentative D call TRBD1 (6 bases). CDR3 length: 16 amino acids. Germline V gives CDR1 MNHEY, CDR2 SVGAGI. CDR3 sequence: CASSYSYRQANYGYTF. The DNA of the CDR3 is TGTGCCAGCAGTTACTCGTACCGACAGGCTAACTATGGCTACACTTTC.

V and J are TRBV7-2 and TRBJ1-6; the match to TRBD1 covers 7 bases. The CDR3 runs 15 residues. Germline CDR1 is SGHTA and CDR2 is FQGNSA. With V trimmed by 2 bases and J by 9 bases, 7 bases remained unmatched. The CDR3 coding sequence is TGTGCCAGCAGCTTATCGGGGACAGAAGCTTCACCCCTCCACTTT. Its protein is CASSLSGTEASPLHF.

J is TRBJ1-5 and V is TRBV28; 7 nucleotides align to TRBD1. Germline V gene sequence: CDR1 MDHEN, CDR2 SYDVKM. There are 17 residues in the CDR3. J was trimmed by 4 bases and V by 4 bases; bases with no gene match: 13. The CDR3 protein is CASSSPGYRGDNQPQHF. CDR3 coding DNA: TGTGCCAGCAGTTCCCCGGGGTACAGGGGTGATAATCAGCCCCAGCATTTT. The whole variable domain, remainder taken from reference TRBV28 and TRBJ1-5, is DVKVTQSSRYLVKRTGEKVFLECVQDMDHENMFWYRQDPGLGLRLIYFSYDVKMKEKGDIPEGYSVSREKKERFSLILESASTNQTSMYLCASSSPGYRGDNQPQHFGDGTRLSIL.

The chain is built from TRBV9 and TRBJ2-5; no definite D call. CDR3 length equals 14 residues. Germline V CDR1 and CDR2: SGDLS, YYNGEE. Trimming stripped 5 bases from V and 2 bases from J, with 13 bases between. This CDR3 is CASSGTRGQETQYF. The CDR3 nucleotides are TGTGCCAGCAGTGGTACACGAGGACAAGAGACCCAGTACTTC.

The chain joins TRBV5-6 to TRBJ2-1; 11 bases are shared with TRBD2. The junction had 8 bases not matched to a gene; V was cut back by 0 bases and J by 3 bases. Per germline, CDR1 SGHDT and CDR2 YYEEEE. CDR3 size: 18 residues. CDR3 sequence (DNA): TGTGCCAGCAGCTTGGCCCATCTAGCGGGGGGAGGCTACAATGAGCAGTTCTTC. It is translated as CASSLAHLAGGGYNEQFF.

V and J are TRBV4-3 and TRBJ1-3; perhaps TRBD1 as D (5 bases). CDR1 is LGHNA and CDR2 is YSLEER in the germline V gene. CDR3 size: 17 residues. Trimming took off 0 bases at V and 0 bases at J, with 12 bases between the two ends. The CDR3 DNA is TGCGCCAGCAGCCAAGAATATAACAGGTTCTCTGGAAACACCATATATTTT. This gives the protein CASSQEYNRFSGNTIYF.

This chain links TRBV6-5 with TRBJ1-1, with D unclear. The germline gives CDR1 MNHEY, CDR2 SVGAGI. The length of the CDR3 is 12 residues. Trimming removed 3 bases at V and 7 bases at J, with 9 bases between. The CDR3 here is CASSYGVGEAFF. CDR3 nucleotide sequence: TGTGCCAGCAGTTATGGTGTCGGTGAAGCTTTCTTT.

The chain uses TRBV4-1 and TRBJ1-1, with D hard to call. Germline CDR1 and CDR2: MGHRA and YSYEKL. The CDR3 loop spans 14 amino acids. V lost 8 bases and J lost 1, with 14 bases in between. The CDR3 DNA reads TGCGCCAGCGATCACCCGGGAAAGAACACTGAAGCTTTCTTT. This codes for CASDHPGKNTEAFF.

The gene calls are TRBV18 and TRBJ2-5, with D possibly matching TRBD1 (6 bases). The CDR3 is 13 amino acids. Germline lookup yields CDR1 KGHSH and CDR2 LQKENI. V was pared by 3 bases and J by 5 bases, with 10 bases between. CDR3: CASSPGQRETQYF. In nucleotides, the CDR3 is TGTGCCAGCTCACCGGGACAACGGGAGACCCAGTACTTC. The full variable domain, with the rest looked up from reference TRBV18 and TRBJ2-5, is NAGVMQNPRHLVRRRGQEARLRCSPMKGHSHVYWYRQLPEEGLKFMVYLQKENIIDESGMPKERFSAEFPKEGPSILRIQQVVRGDSAAYFCASSPGQRETQYFGPGTRLLVL.

The rearrangement links TRBV2 to TRBJ2-7; 8 bases agree with TRBD1. The CDR3 contains 15 residues. The ends lost 6 bases at V and 0 bases at J; junction bases unmatched: 7. The germline V gene encodes CDR1 SNHLY and CDR2 FYNNEI. CDR3 in amino acids: CASRTGQASSYEQYF. CDR3 DNA sequence: TGTGCCAGCAGAACGGGACAGGCGAGCTCCTACGAGCAGTACTTC.

The CDR3 sequence: CASSVGTGVEQFF. Written as DNA, the CDR3 is TGTGCCAGCAGCGTAGGGACAGGGGTTGAGCAGTTCTTC. The chain recombines TRBV11-2 with TRBJ2-1; TRBD1 matches 10 bases. V trimming: 5 bases; J trimming: 9 bases; junction bases outside the gene matches: 4. The length of the CDR3 is 13 residues. The V gene's germline CDR1 is SGHAT and CDR2 FQNNGV.

This sequence joins TRBV28 and TRBJ1-1, with D unclear. Germline loops: CDR1 MDHEN, CDR2 SYDVKM. The CDR3 loop spans 15 amino acids. Deletions cut 3 bases from V and 1 base from J, with 12 bases between. In nucleotides, the CDR3 is TGTGCCAGCAGTTTGTGGAGGGCTGAGAACACTGAAGCTTTCTTT. Translation gives CASSLWRAENTEAFF. Looking up the rest from reference TRBV28 and TRBJ1-1 gives the full variable domain: DVKVTQSSRYLVKRTGEKVFLECVQDMDHENMFWYRQDPGLGLRLIYFSYDVKMKEKGDIPEGYSVSREKKERFSLILESASTNQTSMYLCASSLWRAENTEAFFGQGTRLTVV.

This sequence joins TRBV10-3 and TRBJ2-1, with 13 bases identical to TRBD2. J gave up 15 bases and V 4 bases, and 12 bases lay outside the gene matches. This CDR3 comprises 15 residues. The V gene's germline CDR1 is ENHRY and CDR2 SYGVKD. CDR3 amino acids: CAISAELAGGMIRFF. CDR3 bases: TGTGCCATCAGTGCAGAACTAGCGGGGGGGATGATTCGGTTCTTC.

The chain employs TRBV19 and TRBJ1-5, with 7 bases identical to TRBD1. Germline V gene sequence: CDR1 LNHDA, CDR2 SQIVND (reference sequence). The CDR3 runs 15 residues. V lost 8 bases, J lost 1 base, and 8 bases stayed unmatched. Here the CDR3 DNA reads TGTGCCAGTCGAGACAGGGATAAGAGCAATCAGCCCCAGCATTTT. Translating it yields CASRDRDKSNQPQHF.